Here is one T cell receptor (beta chain) with its context. What it binds is not known. These data are taken from a study of cytomegalovirus exposure and HLA in healthy donors. Germline loops: CDR1 SGHVS, CDR2 FNYEAQ. The J segment lost 1 base and the V segment lost 4 bases, leaving 11 bases of the junction unmatched. The CDR3 has 19 residues. The study's findings and limits: Owing to their indistinguishability, certain V segments, notably TRBV6-2 and TRBV6-3, were excluded. A previous analysis found most TCR beta V segments productive roughly 87% or roughly 30% of the time. A few CMV-associated chains were confirmed in vitro to be specific for CMV antigens. The authors judged a highly shared variant cluster likely a sequencing artifact.

In the PCR, 60 Vbeta and 13 Jbeta primers were used. Some clones are missing from TCRdb's copy, which holds only in-frame ones; the method was immunoSEQ multiplex PCR. The sample carries 75,000 to 95,000 clones, 78% recorded once. This chain uses TRBV7-6 with TRBJ2-4; 12 bases map to TRBD2. Input material: PBMCs. This sequence originates from a woman aged 40 to 50 in good health and CMV-seropositive. The CDR3 DNA is TGTGCCAGCAGCTCGGGTCGACTAGCGGGAGTAGGCGCCAAAAACATTCAGTACTTC. Amino acid sequence: CASSSGRLAGVGAKNIQYF.